Reported below is one T cell receptor (beta chain). Its antigen is as yet unknown. This entry belongs to a study of OX40 agonist ivuxolimab in advanced cancers. Study at large: Patients in dose escalation had liver, melanoma, kidney or head and neck cancers. Whole-study findings and limits: Expanded clones were, on average, more numerous among CD8+ T cells than CD4+.

Sequencing was performed with immunoSEQ multiplex PCR; in TCRdb, only in-frame clones are kept and a portion is missing. The data contain around 39,000 clones, around 85% of them seen just once; the ten biggest clones take up more than 9.5%. Trimming shortened V by 4 bases and J by 11 bases, and 18 bases separated the two germline ends. The CDR3 extends over 13 amino acids. Germline V lookup: CDR1 SGHRS, CDR2 YFSETQ. This sample comprised CD4+ or CD8+ T cells sorted from blood, obtained in a trial of the OX40 agonist ivuxolimab. The V and J genes are TRBV5-1 and TRBJ1-1; D unresolved. The receptor was derived from an adult with an advanced solid tumor such as melanoma, head and neck, liver or kidney cancer. The DNA for the CDR3 is TGCGCCAGCAGCCCCTCGACGGTGACGGTGGCTTTCTTT. Residues: CASSPSTVTVAFF.